Presented here are 2 T cell receptor beta chains from one specimen sequenced in a study of cytomegalovirus exposure and HLA in healthy donors. 60 Vbeta and 13 Jbeta primers were used in PCR. TCRdb's table, derived via immunoSEQ multiplex PCR, lists solely in-frame clones and lacks some. The data contain around 140,000 clones, about 80% of them singletons. Material: PBMCs. Receptors were obtained from a middle-aged man in good health and CMV-seropositive.

V gene TRBV5-8 combines with J gene TRBJ1-1; possible D gene TRBD1, 6 bases. The CDR3 loop spans 12 amino acids. Deletions cut 3 bases from V and 10 bases from J, with 13 bases between. Per the germline V gene, CDR1 is SGHTS and CDR2 is YDEGEE. CDR3 loop: CASSSHKGGAFF. As DNA, the CDR3 is TGTGCCAGCAGCTCGCATAAAGGGGGAGCTTTCTTT. The whole variable domain, remainder taken from reference TRBV5-8 and TRBJ1-1, is EAGVTQSPTHLIKTRGQQATLRCSPISGHTSVYWYQQALGLGLQFLLWYDEGEERNRGNFPPRFSGRQFPNYSSELNVNALELEDSALYLCASSSHKGGAFFGQGTRLTVV.

This chain uses TRBV7-9 with TRBJ1-6; D unresolved. The CDR3 sequence is 12 residues long. The germline V gene encodes CDR1 SEHNR and CDR2 FQNEAQ (reference sequence). V lost 3 bases and J 8 bases, leaving 5 bases between the germline ends. The CDR3 DNA follows: TGTGCCAGCAGCTTCCCAGATTCACCCCTCCACTTT. Its translation: CASSFPDSPLHF.